The 10 T cell receptor beta chains in this list originate from one sample, sequenced in a study of shared clonotypes between healthy human individuals. Clones were read by immunoSEQ multiplex PCR, and TCRdb kept only the in-frame ones, dropping some. The sample holds more than 550,000 clones, 90% seen once. Material for sequencing was memory CD8+ T cells from PBMCs. Stated subset: CD45RO+ cells pooled with CCR7-negative TemRA cells. Every receptor here comes from a man between 18 and 29 years old in good health. Some clones in this sample may be carry-over from other donors' samples.

The chain carries TRBV7-3 and TRBJ2-2; D call uncertain. Per the germline V gene, CDR1 is SGHTA and CDR2 is FQGTGA. This CDR3 contains 13 residues. V lost 0 bases and J lost 4, with 3 bases in between. This chain's CDR3 is CASSLTGTGELFF. The CDR3 DNA is TGTGCCAGCAGCTTAACAGGCACCGGGGAGCTGTTTTTT. Complete variable domain (other parts from reference TRBV7-3 and TRBJ2-2): GAGVSQTPSNKVTEKGKYVELRCDPISGHTALYWYRQSLGQGPEFLIYFQGTGAADDSGLPNDRFFAVRPEGSVSTLKIQRTERGDSAVYLCASSLTGTGELFFGEGSRLTVL.

The V call is TRBV11-1, the J call TRBJ1-1; weak D call: TRBD1 (5 bases). Germline lookup yields CDR1 SGHAT and CDR2 FQDESV (reference sequence). Trimming shortened V by 5 bases and J by 0 bases, and 19 bases separated the two germline ends. This CDR3 is built from 17 residues. This CDR3 is CASSRDFSPFMNTEAFF. Written as DNA, the CDR3 is TGTGCCAGCAGCAGGGACTTCTCACCCTTTATGAACACTGAAGCTTTCTTT.

This clone was found once. The rearrangement joins TRBV4-1 to TRBJ2-2; 9 bases map to TRBD2. The CDR3 length is 16 residues. The ends lost 2 bases at V and 6 bases at J; junction bases unmatched: 7. The germline V gene encodes CDR1 MGHRA and CDR2 YSYEKL. Here the CDR3 DNA reads TGCGCCAGCAGCCAATATCCTAGCGGGATTTCCGGGGAGCTGTTTTTT. Its translation: CASSQYPSGISGELFF.

The chain joins TRBV30 to TRBJ2-5, with TRBD2 as a possible D gene (6 bases). The CDR3 sequence is 15 residues long. Between the trimmed V and J ends, which lost 1 base and 0 bases, there was a span of 12 bases. The germline V gene encodes CDR1 GTSNPN and CDR2 SVGIG (reference sequence). The CDR3 sequence: CAWSGDSPYQETQYF. For the CDR3, the DNA is TGTGCCTGGAGTGGGGACTCTCCGTACCAAGAGACCCAGTACTTC.

The chain is built from TRBV7-2 and TRBJ2-2; D remains ambiguous. The germline V and J ends were trimmed by 2 bases and 4 bases, with 8 bases remaining between them. Germline V gene sequence: CDR1 SGHTA, CDR2 FQGNSA. The CDR3 runs to 14 residues. The CDR3 loop reads CASSLFGGTGELFF. In nucleotides, the CDR3 is TGTGCCAGCAGCTTATTTGGCGGCACCGGGGAGCTGTTTTTT. The variable domain in full, completed from reference TRBV7-2 and TRBJ2-2, reads GAGVSQSPSNKVTEKGKDVELRCDPISGHTALYWYRQSLGQGLEFLIYFQGNSAPDKSGLPSDRFSAERTGGSVSTLTIQRTQQEDSAVYLCASSLFGGTGELFFGEGSRLTVL.

The chain employs TRBV27 and TRBJ1-1; D may be TRBD1 (5 bases). Trimming shortened V by 5 bases and J by 4 bases, and 17 bases separated the two germline ends. The CDR3 loop spans 15 amino acids. Per the germline V gene, CDR1 is MNHEY and CDR2 is SMNVEV (reference sequence). The CDR3 sequence is CASSPGQRGGTEAFF. CDR3 DNA: TGTGCCAGCAGTCCTGGGCAGAGGGGAGGCACTGAAGCTTTCTTT.

This rearrangement joins TRBV5-5 to TRBJ1-3, with unresolved D. V was cut by 3 bases and J by 0 bases, with 7 bases left in between. The length of the CDR3 is 14 residues. Germline CDR1 SGHKS, CDR2 YYEKEE (reference sequence). The CDR3 here is CASSSVISGNTIYF. CDR3 nucleotides: TGTGCCAGCAGCTCAGTGATCTCTGGAAACACCATATATTTT.

The chain has TRBV27 and TRBJ2-2; D perhaps matches TRBD1 (6 bases). In germline, CDR1 is MNHEY, CDR2 SMNVEV (reference sequence). The V gene lost 4 bases and the J gene lost 0 bases, with 12 bases spanning the gap. The length of the CDR3 is 16 residues. As DNA, the CDR3 is TGTGCCAGCAGTTCTTTTGACAGGCCGAACACCGGGGAGCTGTTTTTT. Its protein is CASSSFDRPNTGELFF.

This clone was recorded a few times. The V and J genes are TRBV7-9 and TRBJ2-5; D gene unclear. The germline V and J ends were trimmed by 4 bases and 2 bases, with 14 bases remaining between them. The length of the CDR3 is 15 residues. The V gene's germline CDR1 is SEHNR and CDR2 FQNEAQ (reference sequence). The CDR3 here is CASSSRTGAQETQYF. CDR3 coding DNA: TGTGCCAGCAGCTCCCGGACCGGAGCTCAAGAGACCCAGTACTTC.

The chain couples TRBV11-2 to TRBJ2-3; a weak D match, TRBD1 (7 bases). Trimming left V 4 bases short and J 0 bases short, with 14 bases between. The CDR3 runs 16 residues. Germline CDR1 reads SGHAT; CDR2 reads FQNNGV. The CDR3 nucleotides are TGTGCCAGCAGCTGGGGGGACAGCAGCAGCACAGATACGCAGTATTTT. Translation gives CASSWGDSSSTDTQYF.